The source of this TCR beta chain is a study of T cells expressing NK-cell markers. TCRdb reprocessed the 5' RACE reads and reports one entry per CDR3 protein, with no DNA. This specimen shows a few hundred thousand distinct CDR3 sequences; the ten leading clones hold approximately 3.6%. This clonotype originated in a man between 18 and 29 years old in good health. Sequenced sample: blood T cells: a sorted CD56 or NKG2C T cell subset, CD4+ or CD8+ T cells, or bulk PBMC T cells (not recorded which).

The chain's CDR3 is CATSRGNLNTGELFF. J is TRBJ2-2 and V is TRBV15. The CDR3 is made up of 15 amino acids. Germline lookup yields CDR1 LNHNV and CDR2 YYDKDF (reference sequence).